This entry lists 28 T cell receptor beta chains sequenced from one sample in a study of shared clonotypes between healthy human individuals. Libraries were prepared by immunoSEQ multiplex PCR; TCRdb keeps only in-frame clonotypes and omits some of them. Of about 2,100,000 clones listed, roughly 91% are singletons. Terminally differentiated effector memory CD45RA+ cells were excluded from the naive CD8 cells, which were CD45RO-negative and positively selected for CCR7. Sample: naive CD8+ T cells from PBMCs. These receptors were collected from a man aged 18 to 29 in good health. Some clones in this sample may be carry-over from other donors' samples.

This chain joins TRBV5-1 and TRBJ2-1, with D uncertain. From germline, CDR1 is SGHRS and CDR2 YFSETQ. V lost 3 bases, J lost 7 bases, and 11 bases lay in between. This CDR3 is 13 amino acids long. CDR3 nucleotide sequence: TGCGCCAGCAGCTCCGTAAGGGCAAATGAGCAGTTCTTC. Its protein is CASSSVRANEQFF.

This clone was seen only once. This chain joins TRBV7-9 and TRBJ2-7, with D perhaps TRBD1 (5 bases). The CDR3 is made up of 15 amino acids. Germline loops: CDR1 SEHNR, CDR2 FQNEAQ (reference sequence). V lost 5 bases and J 3 bases, leaving 17 bases between the germline ends. The CDR3 bases are TGTGCCAGCAGCCCCCCCGCGACAGCGAACTACGAGCAGTACTTC. Protein: CASSPPATANYEQYF.

The chain employs TRBV19 and TRBJ1-2; D is perhaps TRBD1 (5 bases). The CDR3 sequence is 14 residues long. The germline V and J ends were trimmed by 6 bases and 4 bases, with 15 bases remaining between them. Germline assignment: CDR1 LNHDA and CDR2 SQIVND (reference sequence). CDR3 residues: CASSLQGYRYGYTF. DNA of the CDR3: TGTGCCAGTAGCCTCCAGGGTTACCGCTATGGCTACACCTTC.

This chain links TRBV28 with TRBJ2-7; the D is unclear. Trimming pared 2 bases from V and 1 base from J, leaving 12 bases between. Germline assignment: CDR1 MDHEN and CDR2 SYDVKM. This CDR3 has 15 residues. Here the CDR3 reads CASSLPGWGSYEQYF. Written as DNA, the CDR3 is TGTGCCAGCAGTTTACCGGGTTGGGGATCCTACGAGCAGTACTTC.

This rearrangement joins TRBV10-3 to TRBJ1-1; 9 bases line up with TRBD1. Germline V gives CDR1 ENHRY, CDR2 SYGVKD. There are 14 residues in the CDR3. The V and J ends lost 6 bases and 7 bases, in that order; junction bases with no gene match: 9. CDR3 region: CAIRPPGQGVEAFF. As DNA, the CDR3 is TGTGCCATCAGACCTCCGGGACAGGGAGTTGAAGCTTTCTTT.

The chain recombines TRBV7-9 with TRBJ2-3; D is unclear. The CDR3 contains 15 residues. Trimming shortened V by 1 base and J by 5 bases, and 13 bases separated the two germline ends. The germline CDR1 and CDR2 sequences are SEHNR and FQNEAQ (reference sequence). The CDR3 region is CASSLEAGRRDTQYF. The CDR3 DNA follows: TGTGCCAGCAGCTTAGAAGCTGGGCGCAGAGATACGCAGTATTTT.

The J gene is TRBJ1-1, the V gene TRBV6-5; D unclear. Germline CDR1 is MNHEY and CDR2 is SVGAGI. This CDR3 comprises 16 residues. The V and J ends lost 0 bases and 6 bases respectively, with 17 bases between them. CDR3 protein: CASSYSIYSVFPEAFF. DNA of the CDR3: TGTGCCAGCAGTTACTCGATATACAGCGTTTTCCCTGAAGCTTTCTTT.

The V gene is TRBV27, the J gene TRBJ1-2; TRBD1 matches 7 bases. V lost 5 bases to trimming and J lost 5 bases; unmatched junction nucleotides: 5. The CDR3 is 13 amino acids. The germline V gene has CDR1 MNHEY and CDR2 SMNVEV (reference sequence). CDR3 amino acids: CASSGTDPYGYTF. For the CDR3, the DNA is TGTGCCAGCAGTGGGACAGATCCTTATGGCTACACCTTC.

The V and J genes are TRBV6-5 and TRBJ2-7; D gene ambiguous. The germline V and J ends were trimmed by 9 bases and 3 bases, with 6 bases remaining between them. The CDR3 loop spans 10 amino acids. Germline V gives CDR1 MNHEY, CDR2 SVGAGI. CDR3 sequence (DNA): TGTGCCAGTCGTAGCTACGAGCAGTACTTC. Residues: CASRSYEQYF.

CDR3 bases: TGTGCCAGCAGTTTATATCCGTCCGATTTACTCGGGTACGAGCAGTACTTC. Translated, it gives CASSLYPSDLLGYEQYF. The chain carries TRBV27 and TRBJ2-7, with D uncertain. V was cut by 1 base and J by 4 bases, with 20 bases left in between. Germline CDR1 and CDR2: MNHEY and SMNVEV (reference sequence). The CDR3 has 17 amino acids.

The V gene is TRBV9, the J gene TRBJ2-3, with a possible D match to TRBD1 (6 bases). The CDR3 runs 16 residues. From germline, CDR1 is SGDLS and CDR2 YYNGEE. V was shortened by 0 bases and J by 0 bases, with 11 bases between the two germline ends. CDR3 residues: CASSVAKGHSTDTQYF. CDR3 nucleotide sequence: TGTGCCAGCAGCGTAGCTAAGGGACACAGCACAGATACGCAGTATTTT. The complete variable domain, with remaining parts taken from reference TRBV9 and TRBJ2-3, reads DSGVTQTPKHLITATGQRVTLRCSPRSGDLSVYWYQQSLDQGLQFLIQYYNGEERAKGNILERFSAQQFPDLHSELNLSSLELGDSALYFCASSVAKGHSTDTQYFGPGTRLTVL.

J is TRBJ1-4 and V is TRBV5-6, with unresolved D. Germline values: CDR1 SGHDT, CDR2 YYEEEE. CDR3 size: 17 residues. Trimming took off 1 base at V and 0 bases at J, with 13 bases between the two ends. CDR3: CASSLLLDVATNEKLFF. DNA for the CDR3: TGTGCCAGCAGCTTGTTGCTCGACGTTGCAACTAATGAAAAACTGTTTTTT.

This rearrangement joins TRBV7-2 to TRBJ2-5; TRBD2 matches 8 bases. Germline values: CDR1 SGHTA, CDR2 FQGNSA. The CDR3 has 15 residues. J lost 4 bases, V lost 6 bases, and 10 bases had no gene match. CDR3 amino acids: CASRERGWSGETQYF. The CDR3 coding sequence is TGTGCCAGCAGAGAGCGGGGGTGGTCTGGAGAGACCCAGTACTTC.

In its sample, this clone was seen once. The V call is TRBV28, the J call TRBJ2-7; D remains unclear. Trimming left V 1 base short and J 0 bases short, with 10 bases between. The length of the CDR3 is 15 residues. Germline V gene data show CDR1 as MDHEN and CDR2 as SYDVKM. The CDR3 sequence: CASSLSYARSYEQYF. In DNA form, the CDR3 reads TGTGCCAGCAGTTTATCCTACGCCCGCTCCTACGAGCAGTACTTC.

This clone was recorded a few times. This chain joins TRBV28 and TRBJ2-1, with 9 bases fitting TRBD2. Germline CDR1 is MDHEN and CDR2 is SYDVKM. The CDR3 consists of 18 residues. The trim removed 5 bases at V and 3 bases at J, leaving 14 bases unmatched. The CDR3 nucleotides read TGTGCCAGCAGTGCATTATCCCCGACTAGCGGAGTCTACAATGAGCAGTTCTTC. Its protein is CASSALSPTSGVYNEQFF.

This clone turned up a few times. The CDR3 DNA is TGCAGCGTTGACCCCCCACTCAGGACAGCGAACACTGAAGCTTTCTTT. This codes for CSVDPPLRTANTEAFF. This sequence joins TRBV29-1 and TRBJ1-1; D is perhaps TRBD1 (6 bases). The CDR3 has 16 amino acids. With 3 bases removed from V and 1 base from J, the gap between germline ends came to 18 bases. Germline CDR1 reads SQVTM; CDR2 reads ANQGSEA. The full variable domain, with the rest looked up from reference TRBV29-1 and TRBJ1-1, is SAVISQKPSRDICQRGTSLTIQCQVDSQVTMMFWYRQQPGQSLTLIATANQGSEATYESGFVIDKFPISRPNLTFSTLTVSNMSPEDSSIYLCSVDPPLRTANTEAFFGQGTRLTVV.

This clone appeared a single time. This chain connects TRBV6-5 to TRBJ2-1; 8 bases are a match to TRBD2. The CDR3 consists of 15 residues. Looked up from germline, CDR1 is MNHEY and CDR2 is SVGAGI. Losses at the gene ends were 6 bases for V and 9 bases for J; bases not matched to a gene: 13. The CDR3 DNA follows: TGTGCCAGCAGCCCCTCGAGAGCGGGAGTTCTTGAGCAGTTCTTC. Protein: CASSPSRAGVLEQFF.

This clone is a singleton in its sample. The chain employs TRBV7-8 and TRBJ1-2; no clear D gene. This CDR3 contains 14 residues. The V end was cut by 5 bases, the J end by 2 bases, with 12 bases between. Germline loops: CDR1 SGHVS, CDR2 FQNEAQ. Written as DNA, the CDR3 is TGTGCCAGCAGCGACGCCAGCAAGAACTATGGCTACACCTTC. This gives the protein CASSDASKNYGYTF.

In its sample, this clone was seen once. The gene calls are TRBV19 and TRBJ2-3; 9 bases are a match to TRBD2. This CDR3 region has 18 residues. The germline V gene has CDR1 LNHDA and CDR2 SQIVND (reference sequence). V shed 0 bases, J shed 2 bases, and the junction held 9 bases outside the gene matches. This CDR3 is CASSIDYGAGGLTDTQYF. CDR3 sequence (DNA): TGTGCCAGTAGTATAGATTACGGGGCGGGAGGGCTCACAGATACGCAGTATTTT.

This chain connects TRBV30 to TRBJ2-6; 9 bases are shared with TRBD2. V dropped 2 bases and J dropped 3; count of bases not matched to a gene: 11. The CDR3 sequence is 18 residues long. Germline CDR1 GTSNPN, CDR2 SVGIG (reference sequence). The CDR3 DNA is TGTGCCTGGAGTACATTAGCGGGAGCTACTGGTGGGGCCAACGTCCTGACTTTC. Amino acid sequence: CAWSTLAGATGGANVLTF.

J is TRBJ2-7 and V is TRBV14; a possible D gene is TRBD2 (6 bases). V was cut by 4 bases and J by 6 bases, with 16 bases left in between. The CDR3 consists of 14 residues. Per the germline V gene, CDR1 is SGHDN and CDR2 is FVKESK. CDR3 in DNA: TGTGCCAGCAGCCCAAGCGGCGGGAACCTCGAGCAGTACTTC. Protein sequence: CASSPSGGNLEQYF. Using reference TRBV14 and TRBJ2-7 for the parts outside the CDR3, the full variable domain is EAGVTQFPSHSVIEKGQTVTLRCDPISGHDNLYWYRRVMGKEIKFLLHFVKESKQDESGMPNNRFLAERTGGTYSTLKVQPAELEDSGVYFCASSPSGGNLEQYFGPGTRLTVT.

This chain links TRBV21-1 with TRBJ1-1; the table assigns TRBD1, which was not confirmed against the DNA. TRBV21-1 corresponds to a pseudogene. The CDR3 spans 18 residues. CDR3 sequence reads: CASSHVGRGQVVPTEAFF. DNA of the CDR3: TGTGCCAGCAGCCATGTGGGTAGGGGGCAGGTTGTGCCCACTGAAGCTTTCTTT.

The chain employs TRBV9 and TRBJ2-7; possible D gene TRBD1, 6 bases. CDR1 is SGDLS, CDR2 YYNGEE, per germline. The CDR3 loop spans 12 amino acids. Trimming pared 0 bases from V and 7 bases from J, leaving 8 bases between. The DNA of the CDR3 is TGTGCCAGCAGCGTAGACCAGGGGGAGCAGTACTTC. Protein product: CASSVDQGEQYF. Complete variable domain (other parts from reference TRBV9 and TRBJ2-7): DSGVTQTPKHLITATGQRVTLRCSPRSGDLSVYWYQQSLDQGLQFLIQYYNGEERAKGNILERFSAQQFPDLHSELNLSSLELGDSALYFCASSVDQGEQYFGPGTRLTVT.

This chain connects TRBV25-1 to TRBJ2-7; D gene unclear. CDR1 MGHDK and CDR2 SYGVNS come from the germline V gene. The CDR3 spans 13 residues. V was shortened by 3 bases and J by 0 bases, with 6 bases between the two germline ends. CDR3 in amino acids: CASSEGASYEQYF. The CDR3, as DNA: TGTGCCAGCAGTGAGGGCGCCTCCTACGAGCAGTACTTC.

In DNA form, the CDR3 reads TGTGCCAGCAGCGCGCCGGGTAGTTACAATGAGCAGTTCTTC. This encodes CASSAPGSYNEQFF. The rearrangement links TRBV21-1 to TRBJ2-1; the DNA was not compared with TRBD2, the D call given in the table. TRBV21-1 is a pseudogene. This CDR3 has 14 amino acids.

The rearrangement joins TRBV29-1 to TRBJ2-1, with D perhaps TRBD2 (5 bases). Germline V gene lookup returns CDR1 SQVTM and CDR2 ANQGSEA. CDR3 size: 15 residues. Trimming shortened V by 2 bases and J by 4 bases, and 15 bases separated the two germline ends. CDR3 residues: CSVEQTSFRYNEQFF. DNA of the CDR3: TGCAGCGTTGAACAAACTAGTTTCAGGTACAATGAGCAGTTCTTC.

Notes on this clone: In the same sample, other DNA sequences code for this CDR3. The chain carries TRBV27 and TRBJ1-5; D gene unclear. CDR1 and CDR2 from the germline V gene are MNHEY and SMNVEV (reference sequence). This CDR3 has 14 residues. Trimming stripped 0 bases from V and 0 bases from J, with 3 bases between. The CDR3 nucleotides read TGTGCCAGCAGTTTATCCCGTAGCAATCAGCCCCAGCATTTT. This translates into CASSLSRSNQPQHF.

The gene calls are TRBV10-2 and TRBJ2-3; D is uncertain. The CDR3 contains 10 residues. The germline V gene has CDR1 WSHSY and CDR2 SAAADI. The V and J ends lost 7 bases and 6 bases respectively, with 5 bases between them. This CDR3 is CASNADTQYF. The CDR3 region has the DNA TGCGCCAGCAACGCGGATACGCAGTATTTT.